One and the same sample provided the 16 T cell receptor beta chains below, sequenced in a study of breast tumors, draining lymph nodes, adjacent tissues. Breast cancer patients provided tissue from their axillary draining lymph nodes. TCRdb independently ran MiXCR on the multiplex PCR reads; one entry per CDR3 protein. Of approximately 90,000 distinct CDR3 sequences listed, approximately 31% were seen once; the top ten hold roughly 8.1%. Sequenced material: axillary lymph node tissue. The source of these receptors is a female donor with breast cancer. Some clones in this sample may be carry-over from other donors' samples.

This clonotype was picked up one time. A much bigger clone sits one base away, suggesting this may be a read error. The CDR3 does not close with the conserved phenylalanine or tryptophan, likely indicating a read error. The genes are TRBV14 and TRBJ1-1; D remains ambiguous. Germline-derived CDR1 and CDR2 are SGHDN and FVKESK. CDR3 size: 15 residues. V was cut by 0 bases and J by 6 bases, with 14 bases left in between. Here the CDR3 DNA reads TGTGCCAGCAGCCAAGATGGCCAGATTGGCGCTGAAGCTTTCTCT. The encoded protein is CASSQDGQIGAEAFS.

In its sample, this clonotype was seen many times. This chain links TRBV20-1 with TRBJ1-5, with TRBD1 as a possible D gene (5 bases). CDR1 and CDR2 from the germline V gene are DFQATT and SNEGSKA (reference sequence). Trimming took 5 bases from V and 7 from J, leaving 15 bases between them. The CDR3 is 13 amino acids. In nucleotides, the CDR3 is TGCAGTGCTGGGGGTCATTCAGCCCAGCCCCAGCATTTT. It specifies CSAGGHSAQPQHF.

This clonotype showed up many times. This chain connects TRBV20-1 to TRBJ2-1; D is uncertain. Trimming removed 1 base from V and 7 bases from J, with 11 bases in between. Germline CDR1 DFQATT, CDR2 SNEGSKA (reference sequence). The CDR3 has 13 residues. The CDR3 here is CSARGPVGNEQFF. CDR3 DNA sequence: TGCAGTGCTAGAGGACCGGTTGGAAATGAGCAGTTCTTC.

The genes are TRBV12-3 or TRBV12-4 and TRBJ2-3; D call uncertain. V was clipped by 7 bases and J by 5 bases, with 16 bases between them. The CDR3 length is 14 residues. The chain's CDR3 is CASTLTGYKDTQYF. The CDR3 DNA sequence: TGTGCCAGCACACTAACGGGTTATAAAGATACGCAGTATTTT.

This chain uses TRBV20-1 with TRBJ1-4; possible D gene TRBD1, 6 bases. Germline values: CDR1 DFQATT, CDR2 SNEGSKA (reference sequence). The V end was cut by 7 bases, the J end by 5 bases, with 11 bases between. The CDR3 loop spans 12 amino acids. The CDR3 DNA follows: TGCAGTGGGGGAAGGGGGAATGAAAAACTGTTTTTT. Its protein product is CSGGRGNEKLFF.

At least ten counts were recorded for this clonotype. The chain employs TRBV4-1 and TRBJ1-4, with D perhaps TRBD1 (6 bases). The V end lost 7 bases, the J end lost 7 bases, and 22 bases lay between the germline ends. CDR3 length: 16 amino acids. In germline, CDR1 is MGHRA, CDR2 YSYEKL. CDR3 bases: TGCGCCAGCATATCATGGGCAGGGGCTAAGCGTGAAAAACTGTTTTTT. It specifies CASISWAGAKREKLFF.

The table lists this clonotype with many counts. The genes are TRBV19 and TRBJ2-7; no reliable D call. The CDR3 totals 10 residues. V lost 9 bases and J lost 3, with 6 bases in between. CDR1 is LNHDA and CDR2 is SQIVND in the germline V gene (reference sequence). The CDR3 DNA sequence: TGTGCCAGGTTAGACTACGAGCAGTACTTC. Translation gives CARLDYEQYF. The whole variable domain, filled in from reference TRBV19 and TRBJ2-7, reads DGGITQSPKYLFRKEGQNVTLSCEQNLNHDAMYWYRQDPGQGLRLIYYSQIVNDFQKGDIAEGYSVSREKKESFPLTVTSAQKNPTAFYLCARLDYEQYFGPGTRLTVT.

Of note for this clonotype: An end of the junction differs from the germline gene, which may be a read error. The chain couples TRBV7-2 to TRBJ2-6; maybe TRBD2 (5 bases). Germline V CDR1 and CDR2: SGHTA, FQGNSA. This CDR3 has 18 residues. CDR3 sequence (DNA): TGTGCCAGCAGCTTTAATGCCGAGGTTCTAGCTGGGCCCAACGTCCTGACGTTC. Its translation is CASSFNAEVLAGPNVLTF. Together with reference TRBV7-2 and TRBJ2-6, the CDR3 gives the full variable domain: GAGVSQSPSNKVTEKGKDVELRCDPISGHTALYWYRQSLGQGLEFLIYFQGNSAPDKSGLPSDRFSAERTGGSVSTLTIQRTQQEDSAVYLCASSFNAEVLAGPNVLTFGAGSRLTVL.

This sequence joins TRBV9 and TRBJ1-1; D may be TRBD1 (6 bases). Germline V gives CDR1 SGDLS, CDR2 YYNGEE. The CDR3 sequence is 12 residues long. The V and J ends lost 3 bases and 7 bases respectively, with 10 bases between them. CDR3 region: CASSATGLEAFF. CDR3 sequence (DNA): TGTGCCAGCAGCGCGACAGGCCTTGAAGCTTTCTTT.

This clonotype was seen a few times. The rearrangement links TRBV6-2 or TRBV6-3 to TRBJ1-4; D perhaps matches TRBD1 (6 bases). Looked up from germline, CDR1 is MNHEY and CDR2 is SVGEGT. Trimming stripped 6 bases from V and 2 bases from J, with 10 bases between. CDR3 length: 14 amino acids. The chain's CDR3 is CASSQGTTNEKLFF. The CDR3 nucleotides are TGTGCCAGCAGCCAGGGGACGACTAATGAAAAACTGTTTTTT.

As to this clonotype: One end of the junction varies from germline; a read error may be responsible. This sequence joins TRBV18 and TRBJ2-7, with D tentatively TRBD2 (5 bases). Germline loops: CDR1 KGHSH, CDR2 LQKENI. The CDR3 runs 11 residues. CDR3 sequence: CACSSYGGQYF. The CDR3 nucleotides read TGTGCCTGCTCATCATACGGAGGGCAGTACTTC.

A word on this clonotype: The CDR3 does not close with the conserved phenylalanine or tryptophan, likely indicating a read error. The DNA of the CDR3 is TGTGCCAGCAGCTCGATCGACAGGGGGAAGGTTACCCTCCACCTT. Encoded protein: CASSSIDRGKVTLHL. This chain connects TRBV11-2 to TRBJ1-6; 9 bases are a match to TRBD1. CDR3 length: 15 residues. V lost 4 bases, J lost 14 bases, and 12 bases stayed unmatched. Germline V gene sequence: CDR1 SGHAT, CDR2 FQNNGV.

About this clonotype: An end of the junction differs from the germline gene, which may be a read error. The V and J genes are TRBV20-1 and TRBJ2-1; 8 bases are a match to TRBD2. Germline V gene sequence: CDR1 DFQATT, CDR2 SNEGSKA (reference sequence). The CDR3 contains 14 residues. CDR3 DNA: TGCAGTGCGTCGAGCGGGAGAGTCTACAATGCGCAGTTCTTC. Translation gives CSASSGRVYNAQFF.

About this clonotype: A much bigger clone sits one base away, suggesting this may be a read error. The chain links TRBV9 to TRBJ2-1; TRBD2 aligns across 12 bases. The CDR3 has 17 residues. Germline V gene data show CDR1 as SGDLS and CDR2 as YYNGEE. For the CDR3, the DNA is TGTGCCAGCAGCTTGACTAGCGGGAGTGGTGCCTACACTGAGCAGTTCTTC. This translates into CASSLTSGSGAYTEQFF.

The CDR3 spells CASSVGQGYGNTIYF. The CDR3 DNA is TGTGCCAGCAGCGTAGGACAGGGATACGGAAACACCATATATTTT. The rearrangement joins TRBV9 to TRBJ1-3; TRBD1 matches at 7 bases. The CDR3 runs 15 residues. Per the germline V gene, CDR1 is SGDLS and CDR2 is YYNGEE. The J segment lost 4 bases and the V segment lost 0 bases, leaving 4 bases of the junction unmatched.

This clonotype is a singleton in its sample. A much bigger clone sits one base away, suggesting this may be a read error. This CDR3 is missing its conserved last phenylalanine or tryptophan, likely due to a read error. The chain carries TRBV9 and TRBJ1-1; possibly TRBD1 for D (6 bases). Germline V CDR1 and CDR2: SGDLS, YYNGEE. This CDR3 is 13 amino acids long. V shed 3 bases and J shed 7 bases, with 13 bases lying between them. The chain's CDR3 is CASSARQADEAFL. The CDR3, as DNA: TGTGCCAGCAGCGCGAGACAGGCGGATGAAGCTTTCTTG.